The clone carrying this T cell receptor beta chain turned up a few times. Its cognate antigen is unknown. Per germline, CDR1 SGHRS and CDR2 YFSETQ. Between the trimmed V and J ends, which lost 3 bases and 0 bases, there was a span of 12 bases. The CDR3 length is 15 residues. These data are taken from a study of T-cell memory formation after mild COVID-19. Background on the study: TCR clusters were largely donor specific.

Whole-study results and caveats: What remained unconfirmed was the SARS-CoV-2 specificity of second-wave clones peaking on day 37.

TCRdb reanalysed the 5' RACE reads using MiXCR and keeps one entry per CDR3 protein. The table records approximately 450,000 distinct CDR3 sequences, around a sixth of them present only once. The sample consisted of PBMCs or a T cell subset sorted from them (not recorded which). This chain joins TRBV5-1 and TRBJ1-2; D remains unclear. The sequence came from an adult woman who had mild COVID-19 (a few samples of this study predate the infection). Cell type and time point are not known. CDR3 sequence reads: CASSYLGGTNYGYTF. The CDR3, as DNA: TGCGCCAGCAGCTATTTGGGAGGAACTAACTATGGCTACACCTTC.